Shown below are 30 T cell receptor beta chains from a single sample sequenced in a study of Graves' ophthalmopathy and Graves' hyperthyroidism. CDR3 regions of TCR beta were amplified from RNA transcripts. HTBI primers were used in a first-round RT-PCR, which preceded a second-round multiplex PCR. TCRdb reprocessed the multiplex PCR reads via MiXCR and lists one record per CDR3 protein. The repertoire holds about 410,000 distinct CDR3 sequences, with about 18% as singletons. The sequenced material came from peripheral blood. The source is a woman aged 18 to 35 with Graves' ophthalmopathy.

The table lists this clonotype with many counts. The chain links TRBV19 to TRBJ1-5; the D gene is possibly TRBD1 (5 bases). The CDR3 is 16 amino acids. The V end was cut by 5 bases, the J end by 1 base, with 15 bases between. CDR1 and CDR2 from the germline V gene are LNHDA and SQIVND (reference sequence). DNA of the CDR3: TGTGCCAGTAGTGTGGTCAGGGTAGCAAGCAATCAGCCCCAGCATTTT. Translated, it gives CASSVVRVASNQPQHF.

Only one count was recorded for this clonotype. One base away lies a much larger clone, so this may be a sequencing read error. The CDR3 reads CTSSLGTGVGETQYF. The CDR3, as DNA: TGTACCAGCAGTTTAGGAACCGGGGTGGGCGAGACCCAGTACTTC. This rearrangement joins TRBV12-3 or TRBV12-4 to TRBJ2-5, with D perhaps TRBD2 (5 bases). CDR3 length: 15 amino acids.

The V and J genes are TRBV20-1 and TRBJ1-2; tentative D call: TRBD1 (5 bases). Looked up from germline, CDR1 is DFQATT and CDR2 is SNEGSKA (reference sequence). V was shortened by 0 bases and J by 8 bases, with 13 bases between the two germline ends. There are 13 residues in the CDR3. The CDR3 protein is CSARDGGGNGYTF. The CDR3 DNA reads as TGCAGTGCTAGAGATGGCGGGGGAAACGGCTACACCTTC.

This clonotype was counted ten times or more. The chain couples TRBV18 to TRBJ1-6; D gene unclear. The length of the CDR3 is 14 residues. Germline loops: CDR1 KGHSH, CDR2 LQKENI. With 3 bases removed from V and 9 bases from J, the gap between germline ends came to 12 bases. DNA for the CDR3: TGTGCCAGCTCACCTAACAGATCGGGTTCACCCCTCCACTTT. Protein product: CASSPNRSGSPLHF.

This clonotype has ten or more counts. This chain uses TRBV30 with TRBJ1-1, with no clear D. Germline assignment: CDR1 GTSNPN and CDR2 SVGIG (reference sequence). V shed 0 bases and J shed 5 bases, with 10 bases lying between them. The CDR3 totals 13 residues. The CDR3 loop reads CAWSVGPGTEAFF. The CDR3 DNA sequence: TGTGCCTGGAGTGTTGGGCCGGGGACTGAAGCTTTCTTT.

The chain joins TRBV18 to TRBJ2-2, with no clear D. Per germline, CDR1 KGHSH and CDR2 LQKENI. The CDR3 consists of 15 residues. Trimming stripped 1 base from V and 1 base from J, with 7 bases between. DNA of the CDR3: TGTGCCAGCTCACCACGTCAGAGGAACACCGGGGAGCTGTTTTTT. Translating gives CASSPRQRNTGELFF. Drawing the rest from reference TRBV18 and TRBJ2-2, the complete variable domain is NAGVMQNPRHLVRRRGQEARLRCSPMKGHSHVYWYRQLPEEGLKFMVYLQKENIIDESGMPKERFSAEFPKEGPSILRIQQVVRGDSAAYFCASSPRQRNTGELFFGEGSRLTVL.

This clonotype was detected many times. CDR3 protein: CASSSTTTYEQYF. In nucleotides, the CDR3 is TGTGCCAGTAGTTCTACAACCACCTACGAGCAGTACTTC. The rearrangement uses TRBV19 and TRBJ2-7; D is undetermined. CDR3 length: 13 residues. V was shortened by 5 bases and J by 2 bases, with 10 bases between the two germline ends. The germline CDR1 and CDR2 sequences are LNHDA and SQIVND (reference sequence).

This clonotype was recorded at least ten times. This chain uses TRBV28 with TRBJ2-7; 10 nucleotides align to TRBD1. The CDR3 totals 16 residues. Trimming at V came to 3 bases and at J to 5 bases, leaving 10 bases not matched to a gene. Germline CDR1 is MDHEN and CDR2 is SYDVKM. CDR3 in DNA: TGTGCCAGCAGTTTCACCCCGGGACAGGGGTGGGACGAGCAGTACTTC. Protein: CASSFTPGQGWDEQYF.

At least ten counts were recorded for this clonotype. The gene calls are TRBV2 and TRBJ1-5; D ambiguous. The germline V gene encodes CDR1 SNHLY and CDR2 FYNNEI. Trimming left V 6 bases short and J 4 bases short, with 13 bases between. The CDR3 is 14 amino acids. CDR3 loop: CASSISPVNQPQHF. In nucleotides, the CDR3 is TGTGCCAGCAGCATATCTCCGGTGAATCAGCCCCAGCATTTT.

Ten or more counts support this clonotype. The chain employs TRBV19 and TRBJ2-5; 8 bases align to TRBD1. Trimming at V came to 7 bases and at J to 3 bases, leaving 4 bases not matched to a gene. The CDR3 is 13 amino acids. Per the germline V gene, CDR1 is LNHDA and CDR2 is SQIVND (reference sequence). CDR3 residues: CASTGQAEETQYF. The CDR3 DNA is TGTGCCAGTACGGGACAGGCTGAAGAGACCCAGTACTTC.

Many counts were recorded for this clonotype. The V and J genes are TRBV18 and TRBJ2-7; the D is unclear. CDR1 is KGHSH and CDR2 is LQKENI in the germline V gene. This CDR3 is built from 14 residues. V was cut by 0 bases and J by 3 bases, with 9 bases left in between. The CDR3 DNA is TGTGCCAGCTCACCACCGGGGTGGGACTACGAGCAGTACTTC. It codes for CASSPPGWDYEQYF.

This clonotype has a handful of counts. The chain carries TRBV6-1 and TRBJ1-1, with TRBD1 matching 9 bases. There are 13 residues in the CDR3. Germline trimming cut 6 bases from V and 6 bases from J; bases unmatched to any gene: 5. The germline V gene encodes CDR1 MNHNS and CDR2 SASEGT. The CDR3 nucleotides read TGTGCCAGCAGGCGGGACAGGGATCCTGAAGCTTTCTTT. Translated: CASRRDRDPEAFF.

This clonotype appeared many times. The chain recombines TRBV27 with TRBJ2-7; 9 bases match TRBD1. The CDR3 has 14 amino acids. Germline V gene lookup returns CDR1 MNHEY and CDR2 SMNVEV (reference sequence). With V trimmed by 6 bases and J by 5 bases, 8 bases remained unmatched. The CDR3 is CASSRPGTGNEQYF. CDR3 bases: TGTGCCAGCAGCCGTCCCGGGACAGGGAACGAGCAGTACTTC.

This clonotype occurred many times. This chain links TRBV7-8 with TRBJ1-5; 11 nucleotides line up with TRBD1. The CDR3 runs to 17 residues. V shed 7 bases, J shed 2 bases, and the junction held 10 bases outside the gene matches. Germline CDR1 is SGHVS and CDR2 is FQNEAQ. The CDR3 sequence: CASTLLPGQGGNQPQHF. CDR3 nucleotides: TGTGCCAGCACGCTACTACCGGGACAGGGGGGCAATCAGCCCCAGCATTTT.

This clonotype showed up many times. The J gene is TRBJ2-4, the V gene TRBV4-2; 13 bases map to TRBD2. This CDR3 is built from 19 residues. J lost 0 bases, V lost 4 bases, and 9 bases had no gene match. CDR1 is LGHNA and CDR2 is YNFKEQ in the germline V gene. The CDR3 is CASSPLLAGGPLAKNIQYF. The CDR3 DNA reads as TGTGCCAGCAGCCCCCTACTAGCGGGAGGGCCCTTAGCCAAAAACATTCAGTACTTC.

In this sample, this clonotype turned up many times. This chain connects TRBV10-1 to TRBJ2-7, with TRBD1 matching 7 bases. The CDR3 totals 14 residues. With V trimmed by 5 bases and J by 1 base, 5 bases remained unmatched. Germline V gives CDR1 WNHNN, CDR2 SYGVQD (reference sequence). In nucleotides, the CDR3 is TGCGCCAGCAGTTCGACAGGGACGTCCTACGAGCAGTACTTC. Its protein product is CASSSTGTSYEQYF.

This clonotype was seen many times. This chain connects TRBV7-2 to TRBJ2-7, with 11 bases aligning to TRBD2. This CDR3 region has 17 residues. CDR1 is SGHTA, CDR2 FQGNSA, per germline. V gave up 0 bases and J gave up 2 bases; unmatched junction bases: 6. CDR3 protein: CASSLAQGLAATYEQYF. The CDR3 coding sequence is TGTGCCAGCAGCTTAGCCCAGGGACTAGCGGCCACCTACGAGCAGTACTTC.

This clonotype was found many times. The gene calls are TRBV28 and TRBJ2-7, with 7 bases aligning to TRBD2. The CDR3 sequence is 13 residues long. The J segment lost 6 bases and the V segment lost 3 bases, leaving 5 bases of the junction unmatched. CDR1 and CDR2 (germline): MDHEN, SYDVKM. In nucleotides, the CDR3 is TGTGCCAGCAGTTTGGCGGGAGCCCCCGAGCAGTACTTC. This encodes CASSLAGAPEQYF.

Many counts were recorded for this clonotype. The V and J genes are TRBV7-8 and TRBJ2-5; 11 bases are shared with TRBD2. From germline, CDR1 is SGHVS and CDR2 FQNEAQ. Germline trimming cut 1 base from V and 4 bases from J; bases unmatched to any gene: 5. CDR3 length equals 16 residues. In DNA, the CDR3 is TGTGCCAGCAGCTTAGGACTAGCGGGGAACCGAGAGACCCAGTACTTC. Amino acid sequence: CASSLGLAGNRETQYF. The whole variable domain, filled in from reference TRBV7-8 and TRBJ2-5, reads GAGVSQSPRYKVAKRGQDVALRCDPISGHVSLFWYQQALGQGPEFLTYFQNEAQLDKSGLPSDRFFAERPEGSVSTLKIQRTQQEDSAVYLCASSLGLAGNRETQYFGPGTRLLVL.

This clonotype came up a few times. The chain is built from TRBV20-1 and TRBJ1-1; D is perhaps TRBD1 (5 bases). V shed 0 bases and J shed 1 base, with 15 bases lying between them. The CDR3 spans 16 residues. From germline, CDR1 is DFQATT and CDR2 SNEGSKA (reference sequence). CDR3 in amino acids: CSAREGGGFGNTEAFF. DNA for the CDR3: TGCAGTGCTAGAGAGGGGGGGGGGTTCGGGAACACTGAAGCTTTCTTT.

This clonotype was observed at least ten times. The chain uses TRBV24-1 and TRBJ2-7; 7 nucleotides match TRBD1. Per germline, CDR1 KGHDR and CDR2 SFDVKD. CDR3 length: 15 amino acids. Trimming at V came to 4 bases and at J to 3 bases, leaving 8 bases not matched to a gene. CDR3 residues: CATSETTGAGYEQYF. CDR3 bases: TGTGCCACCAGTGAAACCACAGGGGCGGGCTACGAGCAGTACTTC.

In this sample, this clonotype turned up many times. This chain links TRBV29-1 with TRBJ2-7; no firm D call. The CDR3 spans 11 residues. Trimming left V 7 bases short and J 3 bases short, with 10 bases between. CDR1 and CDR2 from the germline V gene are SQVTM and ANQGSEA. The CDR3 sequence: CSALLIYEQYF. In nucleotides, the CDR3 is TGCAGCGCTCTACTCATCTACGAGCAGTACTTC.

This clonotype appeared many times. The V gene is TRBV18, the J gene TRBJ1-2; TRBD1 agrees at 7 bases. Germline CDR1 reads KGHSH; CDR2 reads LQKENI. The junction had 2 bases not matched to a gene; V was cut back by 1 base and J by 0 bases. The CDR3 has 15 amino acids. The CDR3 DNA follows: TGTGCCAGCTCACCACTTGACAGGGCTAACTATGGCTACACCTTC. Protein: CASSPLDRANYGYTF.

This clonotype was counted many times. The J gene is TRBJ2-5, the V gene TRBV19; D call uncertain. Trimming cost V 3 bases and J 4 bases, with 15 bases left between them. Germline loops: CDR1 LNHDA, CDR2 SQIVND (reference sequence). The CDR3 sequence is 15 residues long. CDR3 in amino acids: CASSIRAYQGETQYF. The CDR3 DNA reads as TGTGCCAGTAGTATTCGGGCGTACCAAGGAGAGACCCAGTACTTC.

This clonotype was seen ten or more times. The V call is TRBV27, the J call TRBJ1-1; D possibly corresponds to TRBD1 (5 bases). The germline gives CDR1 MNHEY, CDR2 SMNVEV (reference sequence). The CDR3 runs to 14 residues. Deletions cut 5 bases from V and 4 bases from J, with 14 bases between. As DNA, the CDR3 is TGTGCCAGCAGTCGCTCCATTAGGGGCACTGAAGCTTTCTTT. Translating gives CASSRSIRGTEAFF.

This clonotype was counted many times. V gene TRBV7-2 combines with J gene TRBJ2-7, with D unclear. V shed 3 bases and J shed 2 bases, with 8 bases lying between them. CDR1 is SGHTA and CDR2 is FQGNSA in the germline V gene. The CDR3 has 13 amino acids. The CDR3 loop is CASSFFSTYEQYF. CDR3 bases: TGTGCCAGCAGCTTTTTTTCTACCTACGAGCAGTACTTC.

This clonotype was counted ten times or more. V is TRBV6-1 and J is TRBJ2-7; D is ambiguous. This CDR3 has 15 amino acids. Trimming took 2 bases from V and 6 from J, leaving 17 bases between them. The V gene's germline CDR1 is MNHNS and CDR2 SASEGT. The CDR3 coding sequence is TGTGCCAGCAGTGAACTAGGGATTGGTGAAATCGAGCAGTACTTC. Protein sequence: CASSELGIGEIEQYF.

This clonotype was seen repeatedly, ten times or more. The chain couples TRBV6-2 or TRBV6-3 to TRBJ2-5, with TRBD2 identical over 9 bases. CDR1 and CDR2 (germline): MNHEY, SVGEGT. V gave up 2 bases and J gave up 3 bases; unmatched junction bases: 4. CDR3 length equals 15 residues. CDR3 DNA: TGTGCCAGCAGTTACCCCAGCGGGGGGAAAGAGACCCAGTACTTC. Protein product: CASSYPSGGKETQYF.

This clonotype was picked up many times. CDR3 protein: CASSYDSGGSYEQYF. The CDR3 coding sequence is TGTGCCAGCAGTTACGACTCTGGCGGTTCCTACGAGCAGTACTTC. The rearrangement links TRBV6-5 to TRBJ2-7; no clear D gene. Trimming removed 2 bases at V and 1 base at J, with 12 bases between. The CDR3 loop spans 15 amino acids. Germline-derived CDR1 and CDR2 are MNHEY and SVGAGI.

The CDR3 region has the DNA TGTGCCAGCAGTGAAAGCAGGGGGCAGTCCTACGAGCAGTACTTC. It codes for CASSESRGQSYEQYF. The rearrangement joins TRBV2 to TRBJ2-7; 8 bases fit TRBD1. V trimming: 2 bases; J trimming: 1 base; junction bases outside the gene matches: 4. This CDR3 region has 15 residues. The germline V gene encodes CDR1 SNHLY and CDR2 FYNNEI.